This record covers a single T cell receptor beta chain. Its antigen is as yet unknown. The sample is drawn from a study of a mutant IDH1 vaccine in newly diagnosed glioma. Clones were sequenced by immunoSEQ multiplex PCR, and TCRdb holds only the in-frame ones, with some missing. The sample lists tens of thousands of clones; approximately 90% were seen once. Per the germline V gene, CDR1 is MNHNY and CDR2 is SVGAGI (reference sequence). There are 13 residues in the CDR3. V was trimmed by 4 bases and J by 0 bases, leaving 6 bases between them. The sample's time point: week 35, safety follow-up. Each dose of the vaccine consisted of 300 ug of mutant IDH1 20-mer peptide, with topical imiquimod.

V gene TRBV6-6 combines with J gene TRBJ1-1; no clear D. Sequenced material: PBMCs, taken from a glioma patient whose treatment included an IDH1 peptide vaccine. The sequence derives from a man aged 40-49 years with glioma. As DNA, the CDR3 is TGTGCCAGCAGTTTGAGGCTGAACACTGAAGCTTTCTTT. Translated, it gives CASSLRLNTEAFF.